Following are 18 T cell receptor beta chains from one sample sequenced in a study of blood T cell repertoires in COVID-19. Some clones are missing from TCRdb's copy, which holds only in-frame ones; the method was immunoSEQ multiplex PCR. The table lists roughly 50,000 clones, more than 85% of them singletons. Sequenced material: peripheral blood. The source of these receptors is a man between 50 and 59 years old with acute or convalescent COVID-19.

The chain uses TRBV13 and TRBJ2-1; possibly TRBD2 for D (5 bases). V lost 0 bases and J lost 4, with 16 bases in between. Germline V lookup: CDR1 PRHDT, CDR2 FYEKMQ (reference sequence). The CDR3 is 17 amino acids. The CDR3 here is CASSLGLNGNEYNEQFF. The DNA for the CDR3 is TGTGCCAGCAGCTTAGGCCTTAACGGGAACGAGTACAATGAGCAGTTCTTC.

This clone has only a few counts. A junction end diverges from the germline sequence, so it may reflect a read error. This chain uses TRBV30 with TRBJ1-2; D is undetermined. The CDR3 totals 11 residues. Germline-derived CDR1 and CDR2 are GTSNPN and SVGIG (reference sequence). The CDR3 DNA follows: TGTGCCCGGAGAGCCAACTATGGCTACACCTTC. It specifies CARRANYGYTF.

V gene TRBV10-3 combines with J gene TRBJ1-2; D possibly corresponds to TRBD1 (5 bases). V was trimmed by 4 bases and J by 0 bases, leaving 9 bases between them. The CDR3 sequence is 14 residues long. From germline, CDR1 is ENHRY and CDR2 SYGVKD. The CDR3 DNA is TGTGCCATCAGTGTAGACAGAACTAACTATGGCTACACCTTC. It encodes CAISVDRTNYGYTF.

The sample holds one count of this clone. This chain connects TRBV19 to TRBJ1-4; 9 bases line up with TRBD1. Germline V CDR1 and CDR2: LNHDA, SQIVND (reference sequence). This CDR3 region has 15 residues. J gave up 8 bases and V 4 bases, and 8 bases lay outside the gene matches. CDR3 sequence reads: CASSTAGQGGEKLFF. CDR3 in DNA: TGTGCCAGTAGTACCGCGGGACAGGGAGGAGAAAAACTGTTTTTT.

The rearrangement links TRBV20-1 to TRBJ2-5; D gene uncertain. The CDR3 runs to 14 residues. Trimming cost V 3 bases and J 1 base, with 12 bases left between them. From germline, CDR1 is DFQATT and CDR2 SNEGSKA (reference sequence). CDR3: CSASELQIQETQYF. The CDR3 DNA reads as TGCAGTGCTAGTGAGCTTCAGATCCAAGAGACCCAGTACTTC.

This chain uses TRBV6-1 with TRBJ1-1, with D perhaps matching TRBD1 (5 bases). Looked up from germline, CDR1 is MNHNS and CDR2 is SASEGT. The CDR3 runs to 16 residues. V was pared by 1 base and J by 2 bases, with 14 bases between. The CDR3, as DNA: TGTGCCAGCAGTGAAGGGACACCTTGGCAAAACACTGAAGCTTTCTTT. Translated: CASSEGTPWQNTEAFF.

The chain links TRBV7-2 to TRBJ1-5; D remains ambiguous. The germline CDR1 and CDR2 sequences are SGHTA and FQGNSA. The CDR3 is 15 residues long. Between the trimmed V and J ends, which lost 2 bases and 4 bases, there was a span of 12 bases. This CDR3 is CASSLFASTNQPQHF. CDR3 coding DNA: TGTGCCAGCAGCTTATTCGCGAGTACTAATCAGCCCCAGCATTTT.

The V call is TRBV18, the J call TRBJ2-1; 8 bases are shared with TRBD2. V lost 2 bases and J lost 2; bases outside the gene matches: 5. Germline-derived CDR1 and CDR2 are KGHSH and LQKENI. This CDR3 spans 16 amino acids. CDR3: CASSPGLAGPYNEQFF. DNA of the CDR3: TGTGCCAGCTCACCAGGGCTAGCGGGCCCCTACAATGAGCAGTTCTTC.

The V call is TRBV5-6, the J call TRBJ2-3; 9 bases match TRBD1. The CDR3 sequence is 13 residues long. J lost 15 bases, V lost 0 bases, and 8 bases had no gene match. In germline, CDR1 is SGHDT, CDR2 YYEEEE. The CDR3 nucleotides are TGTGCCAGCAGCTTGGGGACAGGGGCCCTCCCCTATTTT. Translating it yields CASSLGTGALPYF.

V gene TRBV6-5 combines with J gene TRBJ2-7; no clear D. The V end lost 2 bases, the J end lost 5 bases, and 10 bases lay between the germline ends. The V gene's germline CDR1 is MNHEY and CDR2 SVGAGI. The CDR3 contains 13 residues. The CDR3 DNA is TGTGCCAGCAGTTACGGGTCTGGAGACGAGCAGTACTTC. Protein: CASSYGSGDEQYF.

This clone was detected once. V and J are TRBV28 and TRBJ2-5; weak D call: TRBD2 (6 bases). Germline assignment: CDR1 MDHEN and CDR2 SYDVKM. The CDR3 sequence is 15 residues long. V lost 3 bases and J lost 2, with 13 bases in between. The CDR3 DNA sequence: TGTGCCAGCAGTTTGCCGCTCAGCGGGCAAGAGACCCAGTACTTC. Its translation is CASSLPLSGQETQYF.

The chain is built from TRBV24-1 and TRBJ1-2; D is perhaps TRBD1 (5 bases). The V end lost 6 bases, the J end lost 7 bases, and 20 bases lay between the germline ends. The germline CDR1 and CDR2 sequences are KGHDR and SFDVKD. The CDR3 extends over 15 amino acids. CDR3 amino acids: CATSSVQGTALGYTF. In nucleotides, the CDR3 is TGTGCCACCAGTTCCGTGCAGGGAACGGCTCTTGGCTACACCTTC.

CDR3 sequence reads: CASSSGQIKNIQYF. CDR3 DNA sequence: TGTGCCAGCAGCTCGGGACAAATCAAAAACATTCAGTACTTC. The chain uses TRBV11-2 and TRBJ2-4; D might be TRBD1 (6 bases). V gave up 4 bases and J gave up 3 bases, with 10 bases separating them. This CDR3 comprises 14 residues. Germline CDR1 SGHAT, CDR2 FQNNGV.

This rearrangement joins TRBV18 to TRBJ2-1; 11 bases map to TRBD1. The CDR3 totals 16 residues. Trimming removed 3 bases from V and 14 bases from J; junction bases left unmatched: 15. Germline CDR1 KGHSH, CDR2 LQKENI. DNA of the CDR3: TGTGCCAGCTCACCGGTCACTGTGGGACAGGGGGGACAAGAGTTCTTC. As protein: CASSPVTVGQGGQEFF.

This clone was seen only a few times. This chain links TRBV5-4 with TRBJ2-5, with 10 bases identical to TRBD2. Germline values: CDR1 SGHNT, CDR2 YYREEE (reference sequence). The trim removed 0 bases at V and 5 bases at J, leaving 4 bases unmatched. CDR3 length equals 15 residues. The CDR3 DNA reads as TGTGCCAGCAGCTTGGCGCTAGCGGGAGCGGAGACCCAGTACTTC. Its protein product is CASSLALAGAETQYF.

This clone showed up just once. The rearrangement uses TRBV24-1 and TRBJ1-2; TRBD1 is a possible D gene (6 bases). V shed 7 bases and J shed 8 bases, with 16 bases lying between them. CDR3 length: 13 amino acids. CDR1 is KGHDR, CDR2 SFDVKD, per germline. The CDR3: CATSPRAQGGYTF. The CDR3 nucleotides are TGTGCCACCAGCCCCAGGGCTCAGGGGGGCTACACCTTC.

The chain joins TRBV4-1 to TRBJ2-7; 9 bases agree with TRBD1. Looked up from germline, CDR1 is MGHRA and CDR2 is YSYEKL. CDR3 size: 15 residues. With V trimmed by 0 bases and J by 6 bases, 6 bases remained unmatched. The CDR3 DNA reads TGCGCCAGCAGCCAAGATTTAACAGGGGGCCGCGAGCAGTACTTC. Translation gives CASSQDLTGGREQYF.

V gene TRBV19 combines with J gene TRBJ1-2; D may be TRBD1 (5 bases). V was cut by 6 bases and J by 4 bases, with 15 bases left in between. Germline assignment: CDR1 LNHDA and CDR2 SQIVND (reference sequence). This CDR3 comprises 14 residues. The CDR3 region has the DNA TGTGCCAGTAGAGGCACGACAGTCCTCTATGGCTACACCTTC. Its protein product is CASRGTTVLYGYTF.